Given below is one TCR beta chain in context. What it binds is unknown. Sequencing used immunoSEQ multiplex PCR; TCRdb keeps in-frame clones, though not all of them. Of around 130,000 clones detected, more than 70% appear once; the ten largest clones hold approximately 1.5%. The data stem from a study of cytomegalovirus exposure and HLA in healthy donors. Study-level findings and limits: It was found in a later analysis that first-cohort TCR clusters tended to co-occur in the 95 to 150 validation repertoires. The authors listed 180 or so TCR beta chains as cytomegalovirus-associated. The classifier reportedly diagnosed cytomegalovirus status with high specificity and sensitivity.

Germline CDR1 is GTSNPN and CDR2 is SVGIG (reference sequence). The CDR3 extends over 13 amino acids. Trimming cost V 5 bases and J 2 bases; bases outside gene matches: 4. The specimen was PBMCs. The TCR comes from a man aged 30-40 years in good health and CMV-seronegative. The genes are TRBV30 and TRBJ2-3; 7 bases are a match to TRBD1. The CDR3 bases are TGTGCCTGGTGCGACAGGGTCACAGATACGCAGTATTTT. Its translation: CAWCDRVTDTQYF.